The 19 T cell receptor beta chains listed next were all sequenced from one sample in a study of OX40 agonist ivuxolimab in advanced cancers. TCRdb's table, derived via immunoSEQ multiplex PCR, lists solely in-frame clones and lacks some. The sample yields 50,000 to 75,000 clones, less than 90% seen once. Sequencing used CD4+ or CD8+ T cells sorted from blood, obtained in a trial of the OX40 agonist ivuxolimab. The receptors originated from an adult with an advanced solid tumor such as melanoma, head and neck, liver or kidney cancer.

The chain employs TRBV10-3 and TRBJ2-1; 10 bases align to TRBD2. The CDR3 has 17 amino acids. CDR1 is ENHRY, CDR2 SYGVKD, per germline. Trimming removed 5 bases from V and 3 bases from J; junction bases left unmatched: 10. CDR3 sequence reads: CAISPPIAGGFYNEQFF. CDR3 DNA sequence: TGTGCCATCAGTCCTCCCATAGCGGGAGGTTTCTACAATGAGCAGTTCTTC.

V gene TRBV5-8 combines with J gene TRBJ1-1; D gene ambiguous. Trimming left V 5 bases short and J 2 bases short, with 4 bases between. In germline, CDR1 is SGHTS, CDR2 YDEGEE. This CDR3 comprises 11 residues. CDR3 amino acids: CASSFNTEAFF. The CDR3 DNA is TGTGCCAGCAGTTTTAACACTGAAGCTTTCTTT.

This clone was found a few times. The V and J genes are TRBV28 and TRBJ1-6; D possibly corresponds to TRBD1 (6 bases). Deletions cut 6 bases from V and 10 bases from J, with 19 bases between. Germline CDR1 and CDR2: MDHEN and SYDVKM. The CDR3 consists of 15 residues. The CDR3, as DNA: TGTGCCAGCAGAGTTCGGGACACCGAAGGGTCACCCCTCCACTTT. It specifies CASRVRDTEGSPLHF.

The chain is built from TRBV5-1 and TRBJ2-7, with D possibly TRBD1 on 6 matching bases. Trimming left V 2 bases short and J 2 bases short, with 17 bases between. The CDR3 runs 16 residues. CDR1 and CDR2 from the germline V gene are SGHRS and YFSETQ. The chain's CDR3 is CASSLQGPWGAYEQYF. CDR3 nucleotides: TGCGCCAGCAGCTTACAGGGACCGTGGGGCGCCTACGAGCAGTACTTC.

The count of this clone is one. The CDR3 protein is CASSLGPTGIFYNEQFF. The DNA of the CDR3 is TGTGCCAGCAGCTTGGGGCCTACAGGCATATTCTACAATGAGCAGTTCTTC. The V and J genes are TRBV5-6 and TRBJ2-1; D is perhaps TRBD1 (5 bases). The CDR3 covers 17 residues. V lost 0 bases and J lost 3, with 16 bases in between. The germline gives CDR1 SGHDT, CDR2 YYEEEE.

The V call is TRBV4-1, the J call TRBJ1-4, with 7 bases lining up with TRBD1. This CDR3 comprises 14 residues. CDR1 is MGHRA and CDR2 is YSYEKL in the germline V gene. Trimming at V came to 4 bases and at J to 3 bases, leaving 2 bases not matched to a gene. The CDR3: CASSPQGPNEKLFF. Here the CDR3 DNA reads TGCGCCAGCAGCCCACAGGGGCCTAATGAAAAACTGTTTTTT.

The chain recombines TRBV18 with TRBJ1-3; the D is unclear. V lost 2 bases and J 1 base, leaving 12 bases between the germline ends. The CDR3 covers 16 residues. CDR1 is KGHSH and CDR2 is LQKENI in the germline V gene. The CDR3 DNA sequence: TGTGCCAGCTCACCATACACAGTGGCGTCTGGAAACACCATATATTTT. Protein: CASSPYTVASGNTIYF.

This clone has more than one count but fewer than ten. The chain combines TRBV7-9 with TRBJ1-1; 9 nucleotides line up with TRBD1. Trimming cost V 5 bases and J 1 base; bases outside gene matches: 11. CDR3 length equals 17 residues. Germline CDR1 is SEHNR and CDR2 is FQNEAQ (reference sequence). The CDR3 bases are TGTGCCAGCAGCAAACCGACAGGGGGGAGGAGGAACACTGAAGCTTTCTTT. Protein product: CASSKPTGGRRNTEAFF.

The table lists this clone with a count of one. J is TRBJ2-7 and V is TRBV11-2; 10 positions agree with TRBD2. The CDR3 is 16 amino acids. Looked up from germline, CDR1 is SGHAT and CDR2 is FQNNGV. Trimming removed 7 bases from V and 5 bases from J; junction bases left unmatched: 14. CDR3 sequence (DNA): TGTGCCAGCACGAAAATGAGCGGGAGGGGCGGCCACGAGCAGTACTTC. Its protein product is CASTKMSGRGGHEQYF. Variable domain in full (rest from reference TRBV11-2 and TRBJ2-7): EAGVAQSPRYKIIEKRQSVAFWCNPISGHATLYWYQQILGQGPKLLIQFQNNGVVDDSQLPKDRFSAERLKGVDSTLKIQPAKLEDSAVYLCASTKMSGRGGHEQYFGPGTRLTVT.

This clone was counted once. The rearrangement uses TRBV14 and TRBJ2-3; D uncertain. Trimming stripped 1 base from V and 5 bases from J, with 10 bases between. In germline, CDR1 is SGHDN, CDR2 FVKESK. The CDR3 runs 14 residues. The CDR3 reads CASSQGDYLDTQYF. The DNA of the CDR3 is TGTGCCAGCAGCCAAGGCGATTACTTAGATACGCAGTATTTT.

V is TRBV7-3 and J is TRBJ2-1; 8 bases are a match to TRBD2. Germline lookup yields CDR1 SGHTA and CDR2 FQGTGA. This CDR3 has 15 residues. V was pared by 5 bases and J by 10 bases, with 13 bases of the junction left unmatched. CDR3: CASSPAAGGSQEQFF. The CDR3 DNA reads as TGTGCCAGCAGCCCAGCGGCGGGGGGCAGCCAGGAGCAGTTCTTC. The full variable domain, rest sourced from reference TRBV7-3 and TRBJ2-1, is GAGVSQTPSNKVTEKGKYVELRCDPISGHTALYWYRQSLGQGPEFLIYFQGTGAADDSGLPNDRFFAVRPEGSVSTLKIQRTERGDSAVYLCASSPAAGGSQEQFFGPGTRLTVL.

The chain employs TRBV9 and TRBJ2-1; 12 bases align to TRBD2. The V gene end was trimmed by 1 base and the J gene end by 8 bases; junction bases not matched to a gene: 4. CDR1 is SGDLS, CDR2 YYNGEE, per germline. CDR3 length: 15 residues. The CDR3 spells CASSVLAGGNDEQFF. The CDR3 bases are TGTGCCAGCAGCGTACTAGCGGGGGGGAACGATGAGCAGTTCTTC. Filled out from reference TRBV9 and TRBJ2-1, the complete variable domain reads DSGVTQTPKHLITATGQRVTLRCSPRSGDLSVYWYQQSLDQGLQFLIQYYNGEERAKGNILERFSAQQFPDLHSELNLSSLELGDSALYFCASSVLAGGNDEQFFGPGTRLTVL.

The chain joins TRBV5-4 to TRBJ2-5; 11 nucleotides align to TRBD2. In germline, CDR1 is SGHNT, CDR2 YYREEE (reference sequence). Trimming took 5 bases from V and 1 from J; bases not matched to a gene: 7. The CDR3 extends over 16 amino acids. In nucleotides, the CDR3 is TGTGCCAGCAGTCGCCCTAGCGGGGGGTTCCAAGAGACCCAGTACTTC. This sequence encodes CASSRPSGGFQETQYF.

V usage is TRBV19 and J usage is TRBJ2-3, with TRBD2 matching over 13 bases. Germline V gene data show CDR1 as LNHDA and CDR2 as SQIVND (reference sequence). V lost 5 bases, J lost 4 bases, and 9 bases stayed unmatched. The CDR3 length is 17 residues. The CDR3 DNA is TGTGCCAGTAGTCCCCGTACTAGCGGGAGGGCCCCAGATACGCAGTATTTT. Its protein product is CASSPRTSGRAPDTQYF. The full variable domain, in which reference TRBV19 and TRBJ2-3 provide the parts outside the CDR3, is DGGITQSPKYLFRKEGQNVTLSCEQNLNHDAMYWYRQDPGQGLRLIYYSQIVNDFQKGDIAEGYSVSREKKESFPLTVTSAQKNPTAFYLCASSPRTSGRAPDTQYFGPGTRLTVL.

This clone occurred a few times. This chain connects TRBV7-2 to TRBJ2-5; 9 bases are shared with TRBD2. The V segment lost 3 bases and the J segment 3 bases; nucleotides outside the gene matches: 8. In germline, CDR1 is SGHTA, CDR2 FQGNSA. This CDR3 has 16 residues. CDR3 DNA: TGTGCCAGCAGCTTTACGGCTAGCGGGGCTAAAGAGACCCAGTACTTC. This translates into CASSFTASGAKETQYF.

This sequence joins TRBV14 and TRBJ2-3, with 8 bases aligning to TRBD1. Germline V gene data show CDR1 as SGHDN and CDR2 as FVKESK. The CDR3 loop spans 15 amino acids. V lost 1 base to trimming and J lost 2 bases; unmatched junction nucleotides: 2. CDR3 nucleotide sequence: TGTGCCAGCAGCCAAGTGACAGGGGCCACAGATACGCAGTATTTT. This sequence encodes CASSQVTGATDTQYF.

The chain joins TRBV10-3 to TRBJ1-1, with D unclear. Between the trimmed V and J ends, which lost 0 bases and 3 bases, there was a span of 11 bases. CDR1 and CDR2 from the germline V gene are ENHRY and SYGVKD. This CDR3 is built from 15 residues. CDR3 in amino acids: CAISESVGWDTEAFF. The CDR3 DNA reads TGTGCCATCAGTGAGTCCGTGGGTTGGGACACTGAAGCTTTCTTT.

The sample holds one count of this clone. The chain carries TRBV18 and TRBJ2-2; weak D call: TRBD1 (5 bases). CDR1 is KGHSH, CDR2 LQKENI, per germline. V was clipped by 1 base and J by 2 bases, with 8 bases between them. This CDR3 is built from 15 residues. CDR3 coding DNA: TGTGCCAGCTCACCACGACAGATTAACACCGGGGAGCTGTTTTTT. The encoded protein is CASSPRQINTGELFF.

This clone was found a few times. This sequence joins TRBV6-1 and TRBJ1-3; possibly TRBD1 for D (6 bases). CDR3 length: 15 amino acids. Germline V lookup: CDR1 MNHNS, CDR2 SASEGT. Between the trimmed V and J ends, which lost 5 bases and 0 bases, there was a span of 11 bases. CDR3 region: CASSLRDNSGNTIYF. The CDR3 DNA is TGTGCCAGCAGTCTGCGGGACAACTCTGGAAACACCATATATTTT.